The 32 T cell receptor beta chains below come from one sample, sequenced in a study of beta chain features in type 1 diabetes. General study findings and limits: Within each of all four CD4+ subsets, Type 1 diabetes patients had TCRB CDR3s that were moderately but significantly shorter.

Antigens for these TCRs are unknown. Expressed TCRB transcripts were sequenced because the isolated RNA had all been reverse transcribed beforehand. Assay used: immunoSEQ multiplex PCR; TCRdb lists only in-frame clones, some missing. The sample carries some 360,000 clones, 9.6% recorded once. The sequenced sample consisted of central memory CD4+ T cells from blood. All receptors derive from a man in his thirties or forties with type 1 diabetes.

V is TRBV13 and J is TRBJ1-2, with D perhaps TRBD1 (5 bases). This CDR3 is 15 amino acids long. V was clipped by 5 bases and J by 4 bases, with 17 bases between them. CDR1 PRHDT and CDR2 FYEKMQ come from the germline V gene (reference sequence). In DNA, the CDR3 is TGTGCCAGCAGCCTAAAAGGGCTCGACAGCTATGGCTACACCTTC. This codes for CASSLKGLDSYGYTF.

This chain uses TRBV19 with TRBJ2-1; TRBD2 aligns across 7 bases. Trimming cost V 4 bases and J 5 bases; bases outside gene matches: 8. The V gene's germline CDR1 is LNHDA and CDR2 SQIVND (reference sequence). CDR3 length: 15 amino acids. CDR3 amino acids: CASSNWGGQDNEQFF. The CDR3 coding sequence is TGTGCCAGTAGTAATTGGGGAGGGCAGGACAATGAGCAGTTCTTC.

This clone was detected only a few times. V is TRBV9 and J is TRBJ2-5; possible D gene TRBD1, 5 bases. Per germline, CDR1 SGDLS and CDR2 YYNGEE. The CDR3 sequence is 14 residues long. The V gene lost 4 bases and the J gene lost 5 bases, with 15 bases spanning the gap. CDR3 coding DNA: TGTGCCAGCAGCTTGTCTGGGGCACGGGAGACCCAGTACTTC. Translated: CASSLSGARETQYF.

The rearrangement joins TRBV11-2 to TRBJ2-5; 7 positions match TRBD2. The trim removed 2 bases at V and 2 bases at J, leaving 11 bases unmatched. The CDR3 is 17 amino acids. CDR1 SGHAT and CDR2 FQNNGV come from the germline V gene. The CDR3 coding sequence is TGTGCCAGCAGCTTATGGTTAGCGGGCGGGTTTCAAGAGACCCAGTACTTC. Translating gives CASSLWLAGGFQETQYF. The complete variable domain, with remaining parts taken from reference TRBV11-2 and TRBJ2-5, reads EAGVAQSPRYKIIEKRQSVAFWCNPISGHATLYWYQQILGQGPKLLIQFQNNGVVDDSQLPKDRFSAERLKGVDSTLKIQPAKLEDSAVYLCASSLWLAGGFQETQYFGPGTRLLVL.

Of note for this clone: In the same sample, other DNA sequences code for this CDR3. The CDR3 here is CASSYRPNEKLFF. Written as DNA, the CDR3 is TGTGCCAGCAGTTACAGACCAAATGAAAAACTGTTTTTT. The V gene is TRBV6-5, the J gene TRBJ1-4; D unresolved. The V and J ends lost 2 bases and 5 bases respectively, with 6 bases between them. Germline V gene lookup returns CDR1 MNHEY and CDR2 SVGAGI. This CDR3 has 13 amino acids.

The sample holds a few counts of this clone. The chain's CDR3 is CASGGTGGLGEQFF. The CDR3 coding sequence is TGTGCCAGCGGTGGGACAGGGGGGTTAGGCGAGCAGTTCTTC. This chain links TRBV2 with TRBJ2-1; 11 bases line up with TRBD1. Germline lookup yields CDR1 SNHLY and CDR2 FYNNEI. V dropped 8 bases and J dropped 10; count of bases not matched to a gene: 10. The CDR3 runs to 14 residues.

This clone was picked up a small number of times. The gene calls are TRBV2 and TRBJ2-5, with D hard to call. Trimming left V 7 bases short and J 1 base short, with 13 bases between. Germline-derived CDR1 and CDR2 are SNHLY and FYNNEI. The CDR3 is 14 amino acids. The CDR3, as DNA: TGTGCCAGCATTAGGGCCCCAGGCCAAGAGACCCAGTACTTC. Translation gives CASIRAPGQETQYF.

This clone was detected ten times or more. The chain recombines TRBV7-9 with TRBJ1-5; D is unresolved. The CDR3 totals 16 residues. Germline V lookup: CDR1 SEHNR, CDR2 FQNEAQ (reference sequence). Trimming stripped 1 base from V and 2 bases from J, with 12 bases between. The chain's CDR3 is CASSLGGGFGNQPQHF. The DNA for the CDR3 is TGTGCCAGCAGCTTAGGTGGAGGCTTCGGCAATCAGCCCCAGCATTTT.

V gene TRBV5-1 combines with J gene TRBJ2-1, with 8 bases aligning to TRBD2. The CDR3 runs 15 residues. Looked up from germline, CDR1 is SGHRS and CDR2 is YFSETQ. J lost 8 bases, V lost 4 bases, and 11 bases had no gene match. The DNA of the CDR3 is TGCGCCAGCAGCCCGGTCCTGGGACTAGACGATGAGCAGTTCTTC. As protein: CASSPVLGLDDEQFF.

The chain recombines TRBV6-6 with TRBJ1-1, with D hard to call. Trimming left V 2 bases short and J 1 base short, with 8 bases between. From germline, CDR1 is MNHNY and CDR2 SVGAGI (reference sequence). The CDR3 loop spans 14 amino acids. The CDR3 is CASSYPSSNTEAFF. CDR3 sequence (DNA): TGTGCCAGCAGTTACCCATCATCGAACACTGAAGCTTTCTTT.

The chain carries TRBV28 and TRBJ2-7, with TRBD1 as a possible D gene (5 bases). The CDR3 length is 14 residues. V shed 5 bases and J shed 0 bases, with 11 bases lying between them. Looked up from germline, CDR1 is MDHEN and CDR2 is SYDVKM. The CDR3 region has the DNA TGTGCCAGCAGTCCCCAGGGTCGCTCCTACGAGCAGTACTTC. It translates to CASSPQGRSYEQYF.

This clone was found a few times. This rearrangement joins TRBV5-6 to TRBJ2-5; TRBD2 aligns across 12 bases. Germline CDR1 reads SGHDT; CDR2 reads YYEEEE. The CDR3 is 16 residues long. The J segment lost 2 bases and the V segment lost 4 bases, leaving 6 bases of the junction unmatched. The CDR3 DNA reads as TGTGCCAGCAGCCCAGGACTAGCGGGATTACAAGAGACCCAGTACTTC. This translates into CASSPGLAGLQETQYF. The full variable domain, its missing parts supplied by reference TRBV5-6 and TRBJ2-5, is DAGVTQSPTHLIKTRGQQVTLRCSPKSGHDTVSWYQQALGQGPQFIFQYYEEEERQRGNFPDRFSGHQFPNYSSELNVNALLLGDSALYLCASSPGLAGLQETQYFGPGTRLLVL.

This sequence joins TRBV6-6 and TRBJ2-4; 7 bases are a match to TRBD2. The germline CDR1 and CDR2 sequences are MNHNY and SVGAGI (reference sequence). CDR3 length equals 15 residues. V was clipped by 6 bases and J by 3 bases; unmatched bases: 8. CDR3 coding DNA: TGTGCCAGCAGCTCCCCCCGGGACTACAAAAACATTCAGTACTTC. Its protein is CASSSPRDYKNIQYF.

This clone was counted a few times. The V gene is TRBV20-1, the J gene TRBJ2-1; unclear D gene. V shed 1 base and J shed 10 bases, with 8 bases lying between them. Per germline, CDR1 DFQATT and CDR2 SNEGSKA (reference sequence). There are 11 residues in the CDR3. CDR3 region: CSARGGKEQFF. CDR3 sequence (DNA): TGCAGTGCTAGAGGTGGAAAGGAGCAGTTCTTC.

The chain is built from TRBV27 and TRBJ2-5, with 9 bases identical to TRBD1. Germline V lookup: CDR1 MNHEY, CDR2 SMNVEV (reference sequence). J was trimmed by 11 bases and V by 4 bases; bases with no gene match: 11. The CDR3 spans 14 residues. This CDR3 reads CASSWGQGHFKQYF. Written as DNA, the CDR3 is TGTGCCAGCAGTTGGGGACAGGGTCACTTCAAGCAGTACTTC.

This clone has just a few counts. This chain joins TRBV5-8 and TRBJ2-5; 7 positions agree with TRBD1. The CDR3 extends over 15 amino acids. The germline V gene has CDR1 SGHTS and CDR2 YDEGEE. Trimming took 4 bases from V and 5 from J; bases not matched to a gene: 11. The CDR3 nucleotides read TGTGCCAGCAGCGCCGGGACAGTGGTGAGGGAGACCCAGTACTTC. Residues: CASSAGTVVRETQYF.

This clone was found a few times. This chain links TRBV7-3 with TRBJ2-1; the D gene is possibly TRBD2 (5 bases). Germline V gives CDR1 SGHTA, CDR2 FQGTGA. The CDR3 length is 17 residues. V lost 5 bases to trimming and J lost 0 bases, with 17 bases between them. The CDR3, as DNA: TGTGCCAGCAGCCCTTACGTTAGCGCTCGCTCCTACAATGAGCAGTTCTTC. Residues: CASSPYVSARSYNEQFF.

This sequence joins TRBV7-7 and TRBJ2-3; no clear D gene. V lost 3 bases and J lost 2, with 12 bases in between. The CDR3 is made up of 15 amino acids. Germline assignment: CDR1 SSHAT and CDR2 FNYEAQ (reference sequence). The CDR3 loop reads CASSLSTGYTDTQYF. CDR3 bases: TGTGCCAGCAGCTTGTCAACCGGTTACACAGATACGCAGTATTTT.

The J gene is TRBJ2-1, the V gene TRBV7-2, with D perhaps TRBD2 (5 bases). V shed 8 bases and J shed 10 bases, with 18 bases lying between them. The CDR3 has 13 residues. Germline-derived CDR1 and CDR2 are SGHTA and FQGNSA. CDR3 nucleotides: TGTGCCAGCCAGGTCAACGGGGTGGTGGAGCAGTTCTTC. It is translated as CASQVNGVVEQFF.

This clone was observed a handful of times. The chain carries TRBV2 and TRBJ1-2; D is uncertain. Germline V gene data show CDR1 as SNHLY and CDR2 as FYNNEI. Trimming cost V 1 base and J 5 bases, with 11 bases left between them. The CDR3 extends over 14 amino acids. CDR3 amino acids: CASSEVGGSYGYTF. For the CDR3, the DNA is TGTGCCAGCAGTGAAGTAGGAGGGTCATATGGCTACACCTTC.

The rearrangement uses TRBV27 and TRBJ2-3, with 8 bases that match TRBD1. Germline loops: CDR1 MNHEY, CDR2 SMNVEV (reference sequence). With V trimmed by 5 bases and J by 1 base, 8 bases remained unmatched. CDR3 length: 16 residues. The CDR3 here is CASSRLRGQGTDTQYF. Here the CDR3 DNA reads TGTGCCAGCAGTCGTTTACGGGGACAGGGCACAGATACGCAGTATTTT.

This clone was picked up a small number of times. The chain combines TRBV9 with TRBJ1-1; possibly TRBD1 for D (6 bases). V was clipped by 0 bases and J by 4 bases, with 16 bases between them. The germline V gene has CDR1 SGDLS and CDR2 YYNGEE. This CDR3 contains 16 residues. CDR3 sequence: CASSVDVGGGGTEAFF. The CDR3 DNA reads TGTGCCAGCAGCGTAGACGTAGGGGGGGGTGGCACTGAAGCTTTCTTT.

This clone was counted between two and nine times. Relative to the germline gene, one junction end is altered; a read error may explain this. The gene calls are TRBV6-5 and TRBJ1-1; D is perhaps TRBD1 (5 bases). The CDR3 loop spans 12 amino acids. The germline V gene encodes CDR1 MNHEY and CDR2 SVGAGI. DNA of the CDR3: TGTGCCATCAGTTGGGACCGCCATGAAGCTTTCTTT. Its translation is CAISWDRHEAFF.

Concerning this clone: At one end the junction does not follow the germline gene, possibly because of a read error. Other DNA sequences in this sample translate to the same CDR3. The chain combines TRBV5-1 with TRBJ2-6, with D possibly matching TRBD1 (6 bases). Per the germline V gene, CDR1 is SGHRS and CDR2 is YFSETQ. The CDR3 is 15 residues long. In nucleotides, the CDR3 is TGCGCTAGCAGCTTGGGGGCATCTGGGGCCAACGTCCTGACTTTC. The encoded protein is CASSLGASGANVLTF. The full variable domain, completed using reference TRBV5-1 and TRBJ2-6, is KAGVTQTPRYLIKTRGQQVTLSCSPISGHRSVSWYQQTPGQGLQFLFEYFSETQRNKGNFPGRFSGRQFSNSRSEMNVSTLELGDSALYLCASSLGASGANVLTFGAGSRLTVL.

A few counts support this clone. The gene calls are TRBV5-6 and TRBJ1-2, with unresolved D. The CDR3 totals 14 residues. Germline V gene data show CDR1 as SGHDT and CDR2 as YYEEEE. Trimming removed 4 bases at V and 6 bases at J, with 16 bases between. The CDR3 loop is CASSARRGWHGYTF. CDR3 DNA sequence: TGTGCCAGCAGCGCCCGGCGGGGATGGCATGGCTACACCTTC. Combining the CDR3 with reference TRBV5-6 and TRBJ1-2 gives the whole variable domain DAGVTQSPTHLIKTRGQQVTLRCSPKSGHDTVSWYQQALGQGPQFIFQYYEEEERQRGNFPDRFSGHQFPNYSSELNVNALLLGDSALYLCASSARRGWHGYTFGSGTRLTVV.

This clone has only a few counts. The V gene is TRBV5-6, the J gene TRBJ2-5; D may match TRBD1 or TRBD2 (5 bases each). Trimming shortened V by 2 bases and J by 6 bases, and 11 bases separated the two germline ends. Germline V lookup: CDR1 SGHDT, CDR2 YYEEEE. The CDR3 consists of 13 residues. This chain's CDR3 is CASSFEGQKTQYF. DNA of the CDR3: TGTGCCAGCAGCTTCGAGGGGCAAAAGACCCAGTACTTC.

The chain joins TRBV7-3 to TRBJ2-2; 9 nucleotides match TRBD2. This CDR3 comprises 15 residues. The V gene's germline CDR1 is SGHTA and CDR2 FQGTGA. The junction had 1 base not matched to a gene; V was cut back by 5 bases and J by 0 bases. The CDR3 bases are TGTGCCAGCAGCCTAGCGGGAACGAACACCGGGGAGCTGTTTTTT. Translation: CASSLAGTNTGELFF.

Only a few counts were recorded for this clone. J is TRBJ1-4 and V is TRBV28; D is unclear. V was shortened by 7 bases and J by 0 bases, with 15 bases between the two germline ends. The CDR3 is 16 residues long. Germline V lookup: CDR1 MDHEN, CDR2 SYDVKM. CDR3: CASNRVGHATNEKLFF. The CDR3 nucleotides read TGTGCCAGCAACCGTGTGGGCCATGCAACTAATGAAAAACTGTTTTTT.

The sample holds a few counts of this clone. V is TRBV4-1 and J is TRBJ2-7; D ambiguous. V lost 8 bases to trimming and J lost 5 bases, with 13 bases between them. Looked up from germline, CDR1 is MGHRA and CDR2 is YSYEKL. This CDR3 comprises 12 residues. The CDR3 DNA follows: TGCGCCAGCGACGCCCCGGGCCACGAGCAGTACTTC. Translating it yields CASDAPGHEQYF.

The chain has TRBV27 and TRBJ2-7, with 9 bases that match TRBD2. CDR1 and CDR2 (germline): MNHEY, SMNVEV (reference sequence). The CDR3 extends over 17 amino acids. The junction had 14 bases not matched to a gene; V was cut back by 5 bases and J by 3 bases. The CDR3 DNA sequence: TGTGCCAGCAGTCCTCTCTTATCTAGCGGGAACTACTACGAGCAGTACTTC. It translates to CASSPLLSSGNYYEQYF.

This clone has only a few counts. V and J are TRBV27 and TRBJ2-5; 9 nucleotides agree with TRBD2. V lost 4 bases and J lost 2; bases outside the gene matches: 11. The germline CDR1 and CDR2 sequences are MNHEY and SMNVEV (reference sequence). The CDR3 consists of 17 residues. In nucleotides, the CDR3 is TGTGCCAGCAGTTCCCTTGGGGCGGGAGGGAGGCAAGAGACCCAGTACTTC. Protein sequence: CASSSLGAGGRQETQYF.

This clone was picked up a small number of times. The CDR3: CASSEPLYEQYF. CDR3 DNA: TGTGCCAGCAGTGAACCACTTTACGAGCAGTACTTC. The rearrangement links TRBV6-5 to TRBJ2-7, with D unclear. Trimming shortened V by 5 bases and J by 4 bases, and 9 bases separated the two germline ends. CDR3 length: 12 residues. The germline V gene encodes CDR1 MNHEY and CDR2 SVGAGI.